The next 9 T cell receptor beta chains were all read from a single sample in a study of blood T cell repertoires in COVID-19. The repertoire was sequenced with immunoSEQ multiplex PCR; TCRdb's copy has only in-frame clones and lacks some. This sample has fewer than 75,000 clones, with approximately 86% found just once. Sequenced sample: peripheral blood. The receptors stem from a man in his forties or fifties with active COVID-19.

The J gene is TRBJ1-3, the V gene TRBV30; no definite D call. CDR1 and CDR2 from the germline V gene are GTSNPN and SVGIG (reference sequence). V was clipped by 4 bases and J by 4 bases, with 8 bases between them. The CDR3 extends over 12 amino acids. The CDR3 here is CAWNGQGNTIYF. CDR3 coding DNA: TGTGCCTGGAATGGGCAGGGAAACACCATATATTTT.

The chain couples TRBV4-1 to TRBJ1-4; TRBD1 agrees at 8 bases. CDR3 size: 14 residues. The germline V gene encodes CDR1 MGHRA and CDR2 YSYEKL. The ends lost 6 bases at V and 10 bases at J; junction bases unmatched: 10. CDR3 loop: CASSPGQGGRKLFF. CDR3 nucleotide sequence: TGCGCCAGCAGTCCCGGACAGGGAGGTCGAAAACTGTTTTTT.

This sequence joins TRBV6-5 and TRBJ1-6; D is uncertain. The CDR3 has 12 residues. Germline CDR1 and CDR2: MNHEY and SVGAGI. V lost 2 bases and J 10 bases, leaving 6 bases between the germline ends. The CDR3 nucleotides read TGTGCCAGCAGTTACGGGAGGTCACCCCTCCACTTT. Translated, it gives CASSYGRSPLHF.

The chain couples TRBV5-1 to TRBJ2-3; 9 nucleotides agree with TRBD2. V shed 4 bases, J shed 5 bases, and the junction held 11 bases outside the gene matches. The V gene's germline CDR1 is SGHRS and CDR2 YFSETQ. CDR3 length: 16 residues. The CDR3 DNA follows: TGCGCCAGCAGCCTTGGGGCGGGAGGGCCGAAAGATACGCAGTATTTT. Protein sequence: CASSLGAGGPKDTQYF. The complete variable domain, with remaining parts taken from reference TRBV5-1 and TRBJ2-3, reads KAGVTQTPRYLIKTRGQQVTLSCSPISGHRSVSWYQQTPGQGLQFLFEYFSETQRNKGNFPGRFSGRQFSNSRSEMNVSTLELGDSALYLCASSLGAGGPKDTQYFGPGTRLTVL.

The CDR3 is CASSGWGQGYGYTF. In nucleotides, the CDR3 is TGTGCCAGTAGTGGTTGGGGACAGGGCTATGGCTACACCTTC. The chain recombines TRBV19 with TRBJ1-2; TRBD1 matches at 9 bases. V trimming: 5 bases; J trimming: 4 bases; junction bases outside the gene matches: 5. The CDR3 consists of 14 residues. The V gene's germline CDR1 is LNHDA and CDR2 SQIVND (reference sequence). Supplemented by reference TRBV19 and TRBJ1-2, the full variable domain reads DGGITQSPKYLFRKEGQNVTLSCEQNLNHDAMYWYRQDPGQGLRLIYYSQIVNDFQKGDIAEGYSVSREKKESFPLTVTSAQKNPTAFYLCASSGWGQGYGYTFGSGTRLTVV.

The gene calls are TRBV5-4 and TRBJ1-1; tentative D call: TRBD1 (5 bases). Per the germline V gene, CDR1 is SGHNT and CDR2 is YYREEE (reference sequence). This CDR3 has 16 residues. Deletions cut 0 bases from V and 4 bases from J, with 16 bases between. The CDR3 coding sequence is TGTGCCAGCAGCTTGGGGCAGGGAGGCCGGGGCACTGAAGCTTTCTTT. The encoded protein is CASSLGQGGRGTEAFF.

The gene calls are TRBV2 and TRBJ2-1; TRBD1 agrees at 9 bases. The CDR3 runs to 12 residues. V gave up 6 bases and J gave up 8 bases; unmatched junction bases: 2. CDR1 SNHLY and CDR2 FYNNEI come from the germline V gene. As DNA, the CDR3 is TGTGCCAGCAGCAGGGACAGGGATGAGCAGTTCTTC. This encodes CASSRDRDEQFF.

This chain connects TRBV18 to TRBJ2-5, with 7 nucleotides matching TRBD2. V trimming: 6 bases; J trimming: 10 bases; junction bases outside the gene matches: 14. The CDR3 is 14 residues long. CDR1 and CDR2 (germline): KGHSH, LQKENI. The CDR3 loop reads CASSHERLAFDQYF. In DNA form, the CDR3 reads TGTGCCAGCTCCCATGAGAGACTAGCATTCGACCAGTACTTC.

This clone was seen only once. V and J are TRBV6-5 and TRBJ2-3; D may be TRBD2 (6 bases). The V gene lost 5 bases and the J gene lost 6 bases, with 12 bases spanning the gap. The CDR3 has 13 residues. The V gene's germline CDR1 is MNHEY and CDR2 SVGAGI. The CDR3 region is CASSRDFSDTQYF. The DNA of the CDR3 is TGTGCCAGCAGTAGGGACTTCAGCGATACGCAGTATTTT.